This T cell receptor beta chain was documented in a study of T cell changes during pregnancy in multiple sclerosis. The germline CDR1 and CDR2 sequences are ENHRY and SYGVKD. V lost 10 bases and J lost 5; bases outside the gene matches: 16. This CDR3 region has 15 residues. Using immunoSEQ multiplex PCR, the repertoire was profiled, and TCRdb retains in-frame clones only, with some absent. In the table there are about 50,000 clones, roughly 89% of which are singletons. V usage is TRBV10-3 and J usage is TRBJ2-7; 8 bases are shared with TRBD1. The receptor comes from a female donor in good health, enrolled as a control in a pregnancy study. Sequences were derived from peripheral blood, sampled after pregnancy. The CDR3 reads CATMYPGQEKHEQYF. The CDR3 DNA sequence: TGTGCCACCATGTACCCGGGACAGGAGAAACACGAGCAGTACTTC.